The 8 T cell receptor beta chains below were found in one sample sequenced in a study of Ad26.COV2.S vaccination and SARS-CoV-2 variants. Documented treatment: about 20 received Ad26.COV2.S at low or high dose, single or two shots; 5 received placebo; per-sample allocation not given. Each sample was drawn 63 days after the first injection (of vaccine or placebo). Measured with immunoSEQ multiplex PCR; TCRdb has only the in-frame clones, and not every one. The top ten hold just under 5% of the sample, which has hundreds of thousands of clones, about 89% seen once. The input for sequencing was peripheral blood, taken in a trial of Ad26.COV2.S vaccine versus placebo. Receptor source: a person between 18 and 65 years old who received the Ad26.COV2.S COVID-19 vaccine or a placebo.

This clone was observed a single time. J is TRBJ1-5 and V is TRBV7-2; a weak D match, TRBD1 (6 bases). V was clipped by 5 bases and J by 4 bases, with 12 bases between them. The CDR3 contains 14 residues. In germline, CDR1 is SGHTA, CDR2 FQGNSA. DNA for the CDR3: TGTGCCAGCAGCCCCGACAGGACAAATCAGCCCCAGCATTTT. It specifies CASSPDRTNQPQHF.

The chain has TRBV19 and TRBJ2-5; D is possibly TRBD1 (5 bases). The CDR3 runs 14 residues. Germline CDR1 reads LNHDA; CDR2 reads SQIVND (reference sequence). Trimming cost V 4 bases and J 5 bases, with 14 bases left between them. The CDR3 DNA follows: TGTGCCAGTAGTACCCTCAGGGCAATGGAGACCCAGTACTTC. Protein sequence: CASSTLRAMETQYF.

V is TRBV9 and J is TRBJ1-3; tentatively, D is TRBD1 (6 bases). V shed 4 bases and J shed 0 bases, with 8 bases lying between them. CDR3 size: 14 residues. Germline V gives CDR1 SGDLS, CDR2 YYNGEE. This CDR3 reads CASSQDSSGNTIYF. The CDR3 nucleotides are TGTGCCAGCAGCCAGGACAGCTCTGGAAACACCATATATTTT. The full variable domain, in which reference TRBV9 and TRBJ1-3 provide the parts outside the CDR3, is DSGVTQTPKHLITATGQRVTLRCSPRSGDLSVYWYQQSLDQGLQFLIQYYNGEERAKGNILERFSAQQFPDLHSELNLSSLELGDSALYFCASSQDSSGNTIYFGEGSWLTVV.

The chain has TRBV21-1 and TRBJ2-1; TRBD2, the table's D call, lacks a check against the DNA. TRBV21-1 is a pseudogene locus. This CDR3 comprises 16 residues. The CDR3 coding sequence is TGTGCCAGCACCCCTCCACTAGCGGGAGAAAAAAATGAGCAGTTCTTC. Its protein is CASTPPLAGEKNEQFF.

This rearrangement joins TRBV18 to TRBJ2-7; 10 bases match TRBD1. Trimming took 3 bases from V and 6 from J; bases not matched to a gene: 8. This CDR3 spans 15 amino acids. From germline, CDR1 is KGHSH and CDR2 LQKENI. The CDR3 here is CASSPDRGLEGEQYF. The CDR3 nucleotides read TGTGCCAGCTCACCCGACAGGGGGCTAGAGGGCGAGCAGTACTTC.

The rearrangement links TRBV6-1 to TRBJ2-7, with 8 bases aligning to TRBD1. The length of the CDR3 is 13 residues. The trim removed 3 bases at V and 5 bases at J, leaving 3 bases unmatched. CDR1 MNHNS and CDR2 SASEGT come from the germline V gene. This CDR3 reads CASSEDRADEQYF. As DNA, the CDR3 is TGTGCCAGCAGTGAGGACAGGGCCGACGAGCAGTACTTC.

This chain uses TRBV7-9 with TRBJ2-5; TRBD1 matches at 9 bases. The CDR3 is made up of 14 amino acids. Germline CDR1 and CDR2: SEHNR and FQNEAQ (reference sequence). V shed 3 bases, J shed 2 bases, and the junction held 1 base outside the gene matches. The CDR3 DNA reads as TGTGCCAGCAGCTTCGGACAGGGGCAAGAGACCCAGTACTTC. Residues: CASSFGQGQETQYF.

V gene TRBV24-1 combines with J gene TRBJ2-1; D tentatively fits TRBD1 or TRBD2 (6 bases each). CDR1 KGHDR and CDR2 SFDVKD come from the germline V gene. Trimming took 5 bases from V and 2 from J, leaving 15 bases between them. The CDR3 covers 16 residues. DNA for the CDR3: TGTGCCACCAGTGCGTATTGGGGGGCCCCCTACAATGAGCAGTTCTTC. Its protein product is CATSAYWGAPYNEQFF.